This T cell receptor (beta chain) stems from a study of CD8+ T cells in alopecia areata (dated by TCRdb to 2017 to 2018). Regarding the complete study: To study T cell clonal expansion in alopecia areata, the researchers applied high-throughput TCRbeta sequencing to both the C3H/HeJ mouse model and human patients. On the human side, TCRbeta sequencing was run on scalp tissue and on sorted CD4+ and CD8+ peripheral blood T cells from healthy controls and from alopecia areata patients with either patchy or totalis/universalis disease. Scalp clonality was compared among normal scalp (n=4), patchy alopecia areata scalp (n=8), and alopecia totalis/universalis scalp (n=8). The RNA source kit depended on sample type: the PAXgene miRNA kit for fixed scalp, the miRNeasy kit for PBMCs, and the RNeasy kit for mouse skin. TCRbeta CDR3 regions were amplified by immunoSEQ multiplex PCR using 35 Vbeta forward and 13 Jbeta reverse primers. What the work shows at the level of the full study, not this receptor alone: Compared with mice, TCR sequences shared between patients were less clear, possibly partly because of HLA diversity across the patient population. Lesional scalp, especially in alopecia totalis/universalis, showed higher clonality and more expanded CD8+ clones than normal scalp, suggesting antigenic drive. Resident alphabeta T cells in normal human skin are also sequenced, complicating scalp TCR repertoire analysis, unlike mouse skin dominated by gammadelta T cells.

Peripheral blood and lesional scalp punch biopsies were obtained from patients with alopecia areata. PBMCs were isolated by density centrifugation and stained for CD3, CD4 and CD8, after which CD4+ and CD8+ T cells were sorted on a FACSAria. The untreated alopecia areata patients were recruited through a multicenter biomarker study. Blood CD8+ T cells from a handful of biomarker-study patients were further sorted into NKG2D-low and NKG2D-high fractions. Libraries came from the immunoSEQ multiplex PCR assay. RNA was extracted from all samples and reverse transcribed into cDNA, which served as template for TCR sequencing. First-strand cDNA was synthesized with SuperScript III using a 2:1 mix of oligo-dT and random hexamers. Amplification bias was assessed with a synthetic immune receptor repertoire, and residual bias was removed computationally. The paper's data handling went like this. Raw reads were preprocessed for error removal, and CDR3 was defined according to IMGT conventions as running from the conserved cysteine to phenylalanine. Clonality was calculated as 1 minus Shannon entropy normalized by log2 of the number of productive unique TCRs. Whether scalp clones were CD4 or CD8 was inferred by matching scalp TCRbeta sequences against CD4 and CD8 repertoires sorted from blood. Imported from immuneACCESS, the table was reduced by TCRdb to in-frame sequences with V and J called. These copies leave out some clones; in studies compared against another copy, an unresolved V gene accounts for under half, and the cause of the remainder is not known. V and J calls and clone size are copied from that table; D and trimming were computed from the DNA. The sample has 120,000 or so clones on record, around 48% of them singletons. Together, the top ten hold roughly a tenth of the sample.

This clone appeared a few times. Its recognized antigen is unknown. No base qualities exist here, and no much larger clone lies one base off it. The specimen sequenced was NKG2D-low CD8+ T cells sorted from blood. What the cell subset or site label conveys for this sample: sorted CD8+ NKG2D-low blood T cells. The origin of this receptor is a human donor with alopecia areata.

The CDR3: CSVTVAGDLGEQYF. In nucleotides, the sequence is TGCAGTGTTACGGTCGCCGGTGATCTTGGGGAGCAGTACTTC. The chain couples TRBV29-1 to TRBJ2-7, with no confidently assigned D gene. Including the terminal cysteine and phenylalanine, the CDR3 comprises 14 residues. Solely the CDR3 DNA is kept, with 42 bases framed from the first base. The germline V gene yields SQVTM for CDR1 and ANQGSEA for CDR2.